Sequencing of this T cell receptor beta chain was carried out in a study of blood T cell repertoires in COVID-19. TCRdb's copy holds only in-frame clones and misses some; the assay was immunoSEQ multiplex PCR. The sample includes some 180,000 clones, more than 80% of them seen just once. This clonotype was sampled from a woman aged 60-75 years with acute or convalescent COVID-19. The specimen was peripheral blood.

For the CDR3, the DNA is TGTGCCAGCTCACTTAGTCCTGGCGGAAACAATCAGCCCCAGCATTTT. The encoded protein is CASSLSPGGNNQPQHF. The chain couples TRBV18 to TRBJ1-5, with D unresolved. V lost 4 bases, J lost 3 bases, and 16 bases lay in between. This CDR3 is built from 16 residues. Germline V gene lookup returns CDR1 KGHSH and CDR2 LQKENI.